The source of this T cell receptor beta chain is a study of siplizumab effects on memory and regulatory T cells. Study outcomes and limitations: Siplizumab caused a significant drop in alloreactive sequences traceable to unstimulated CD4+ memory cells. Siplizumab conditions gave an average of approximately 70% Treg-derived mappable alloreactive CD4+ clones, versus about 30% for controls. The apparent diversity of naive T cells exceeded that of memory cells, and naive T cells seemed to make a major contribution to the alloresponse. No more than a minor fraction of alloreactive clones could be traced back to unstimulated subsets.

Sequencing used immunoSEQ multiplex PCR; TCRdb keeps in-frame clones, though not all of them. In the table there are some 100,000 clones, 75% to 95% of which are singletons. Germline CDR1 reads MGHDK; CDR2 reads SYGVNS. With 1 base clipped from V and 5 bases from J, the junction kept 7 bases outside the gene matches. The CDR3 is 15 residues long. About this clone: Its antigen is currently unknown.

The chain combines TRBV25-1 with TRBJ2-5, with 7 positions matching TRBD2. The TCR was taken from a human donor in good health. The sequenced material came from CD4+ T cells sorted from blood. The CDR3 region has the DNA TGTGCCAGCAGTGAATTCCCAGCGGGGAAGGAGACCCAGTACTTC. This translates into CASSEFPAGKETQYF.